Listed here is a single TCR beta chain. Its target is unknown. Assay used: immunoSEQ multiplex PCR; TCRdb lists only in-frame clones, some missing. The table records 200,000 or so clones, approximately 93% of them present only once. The study pooled second doses at about 4 or about 12 weeks. The sample originates from a study of T cell responses to AZD1222 COVID-19 vaccine. Overall study results and limits: Most donors were white British, females outnumbered males, and clonal diversity was possibly underestimated. Only a handful of people who got AZD1222 tested seropositive at baseline.

This sequence originates from an adult who received the AZD1222 COVID-19 vaccine. This material consisted of peripheral blood, taken 28 days after the second AZD1222 dose.

CDR3 residues: CATSDRGQYYGYTF. The CDR3, as DNA: TGTGCCACCAGTGATCGGGGACAGTATTATGGCTACACCTTC. V usage is TRBV24-1 and J usage is TRBJ1-2, with TRBD1 matching 7 bases. Germline V gene lookup returns CDR1 KGHDR and CDR2 SFDVKD. The J segment lost 5 bases and the V segment lost 3 bases, leaving 5 bases of the junction unmatched. The CDR3 has 14 residues.